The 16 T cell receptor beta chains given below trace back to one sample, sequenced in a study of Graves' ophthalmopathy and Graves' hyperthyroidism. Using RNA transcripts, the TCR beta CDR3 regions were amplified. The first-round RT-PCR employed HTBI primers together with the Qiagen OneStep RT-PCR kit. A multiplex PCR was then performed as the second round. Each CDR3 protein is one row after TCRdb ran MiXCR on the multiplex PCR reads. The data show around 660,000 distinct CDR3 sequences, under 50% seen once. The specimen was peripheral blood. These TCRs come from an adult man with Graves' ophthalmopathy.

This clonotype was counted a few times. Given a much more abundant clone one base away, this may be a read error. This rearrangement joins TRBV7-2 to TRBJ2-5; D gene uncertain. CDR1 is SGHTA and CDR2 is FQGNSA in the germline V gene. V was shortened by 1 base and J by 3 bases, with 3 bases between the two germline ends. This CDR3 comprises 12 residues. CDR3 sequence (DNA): TGTGCCAGCAGCTTAGAAAAAGAGACCCAGTACTTC. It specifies CASSLEKETQYF.

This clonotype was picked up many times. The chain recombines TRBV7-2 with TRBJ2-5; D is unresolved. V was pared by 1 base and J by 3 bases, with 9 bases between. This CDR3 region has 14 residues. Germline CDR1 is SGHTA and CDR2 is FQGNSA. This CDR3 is CASSLGVRKETQYF. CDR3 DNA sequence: TGTGCCAGCAGCTTAGGTGTCAGAAAAGAGACCCAGTACTTC.

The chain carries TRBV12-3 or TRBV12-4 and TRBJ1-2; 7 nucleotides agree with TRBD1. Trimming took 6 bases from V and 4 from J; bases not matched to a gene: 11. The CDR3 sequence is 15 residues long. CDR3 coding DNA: TGTGCCAGCAGAAAACGGGACAGTCTATCCTATGGCTACACCTTC. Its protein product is CASRKRDSLSYGYTF.

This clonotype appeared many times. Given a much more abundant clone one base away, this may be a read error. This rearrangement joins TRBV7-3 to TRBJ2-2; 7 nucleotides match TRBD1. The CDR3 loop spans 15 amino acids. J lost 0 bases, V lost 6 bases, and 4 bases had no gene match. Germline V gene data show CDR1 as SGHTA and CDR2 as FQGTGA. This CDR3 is CASSRTGANTGELFF. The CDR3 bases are TGTGCCAGCAGTCGGACAGGCGCGAACACCGGGGAGCTGTTTTTT.

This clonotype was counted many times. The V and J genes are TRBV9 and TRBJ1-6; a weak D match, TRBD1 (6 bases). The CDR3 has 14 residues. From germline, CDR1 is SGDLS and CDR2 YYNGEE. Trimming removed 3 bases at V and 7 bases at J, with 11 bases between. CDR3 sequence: CASSADSGNSPLHF. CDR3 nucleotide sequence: TGTGCCAGCAGCGCGGACAGTGGAAATTCACCCCTCCACTTT.

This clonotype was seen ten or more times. As DNA, the CDR3 is TGTGCCAGCAGCTTAGAAGGGACGAACACTGAAGCTTTCTTT. Translated, it gives CASSLEGTNTEAFF. V usage is TRBV7-9 and J usage is TRBJ1-1, with D perhaps TRBD1 (5 bases). Germline V gene data show CDR1 as SEHNR and CDR2 as FQNEAQ (reference sequence). This CDR3 contains 14 residues. Trimming took off 1 base at V and 1 base at J, with 7 bases between the two ends.

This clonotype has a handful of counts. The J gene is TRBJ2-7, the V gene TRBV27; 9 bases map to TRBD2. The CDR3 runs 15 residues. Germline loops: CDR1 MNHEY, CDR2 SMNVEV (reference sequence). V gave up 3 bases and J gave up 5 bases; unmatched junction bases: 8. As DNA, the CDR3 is TGTGCCAGCAGTTTGAGTAGCGGGGGATCGGACGAGCAGTACTTC. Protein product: CASSLSSGGSDEQYF.

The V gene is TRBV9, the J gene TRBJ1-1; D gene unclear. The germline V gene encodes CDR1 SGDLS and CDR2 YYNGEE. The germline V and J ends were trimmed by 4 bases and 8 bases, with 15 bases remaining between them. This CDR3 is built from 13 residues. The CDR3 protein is CASSQGGRNEAFF. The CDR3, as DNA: TGTGCCAGCAGCCAAGGTGGGAGGAACGAAGCTTTCTTT.

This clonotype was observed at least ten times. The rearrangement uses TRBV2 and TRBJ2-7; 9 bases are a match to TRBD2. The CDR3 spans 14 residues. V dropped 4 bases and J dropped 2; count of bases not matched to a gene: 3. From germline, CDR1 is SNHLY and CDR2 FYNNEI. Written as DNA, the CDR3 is TGTGCCAGCAGTGGGACTAGCGCGACCTACGAGCAGTACTTC. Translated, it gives CASSGTSATYEQYF. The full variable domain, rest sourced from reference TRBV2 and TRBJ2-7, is EPEVTQTPSHQVTQMGQEVILRCVPISNHLYFYWYRQILGQKVEFLVSFYNNEISEKSEIFDDQFSVERPDGSNFTLKIRSTKLEDSAMYFCASSGTSATYEQYFGPGTRLTVT.

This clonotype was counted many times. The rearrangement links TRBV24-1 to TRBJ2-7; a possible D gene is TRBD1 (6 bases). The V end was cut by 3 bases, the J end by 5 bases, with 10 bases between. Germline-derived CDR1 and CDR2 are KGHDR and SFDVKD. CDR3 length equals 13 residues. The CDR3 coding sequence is TGTGCCACCAGTGATCCTCCAGGGGACGAGCAGTACTTC. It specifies CATSDPPGDEQYF.

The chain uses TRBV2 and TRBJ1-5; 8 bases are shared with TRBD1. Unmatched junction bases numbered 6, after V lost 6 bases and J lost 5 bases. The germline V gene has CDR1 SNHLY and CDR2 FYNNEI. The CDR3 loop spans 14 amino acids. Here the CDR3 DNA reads TGTGCCAGCAGGTGGACAGGGAGAGATCAGCCCCAGCATTTT. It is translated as CASRWTGRDQPQHF.

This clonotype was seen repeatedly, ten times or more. The CDR3 is CAISEGTKARETQYF. CDR3 in DNA: TGTGCCATCAGTGAGGGGACCAAAGCAAGAGAGACCCAGTACTTC. J is TRBJ2-5 and V is TRBV10-3, with D perhaps assigned TRBD1 or TRBD2 (5 bases each). The germline V gene has CDR1 ENHRY and CDR2 SYGVKD. V lost 2 bases and J lost 4, with 14 bases in between. The CDR3 sequence is 15 residues long.

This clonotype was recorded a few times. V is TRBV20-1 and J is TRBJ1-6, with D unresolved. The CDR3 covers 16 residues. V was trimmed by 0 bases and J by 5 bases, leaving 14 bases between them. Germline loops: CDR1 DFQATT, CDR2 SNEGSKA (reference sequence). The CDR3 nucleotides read TGCAGTGCTAGAGATCTAATCAGCCCTGATAATTCACCCCTCCACTTT. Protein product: CSARDLISPDNSPLHF.

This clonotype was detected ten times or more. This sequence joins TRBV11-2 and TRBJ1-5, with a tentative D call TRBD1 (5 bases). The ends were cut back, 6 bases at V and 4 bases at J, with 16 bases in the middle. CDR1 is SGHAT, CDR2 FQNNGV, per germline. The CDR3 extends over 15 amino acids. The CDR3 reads CASSPIGAGNQPQHF. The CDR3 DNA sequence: TGTGCCAGCAGTCCAATAGGGGCGGGTAATCAGCCCCAGCATTTT.

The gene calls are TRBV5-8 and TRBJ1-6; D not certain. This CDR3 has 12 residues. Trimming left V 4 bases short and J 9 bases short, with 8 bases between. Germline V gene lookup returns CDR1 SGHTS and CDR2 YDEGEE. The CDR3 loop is CASSNGRSPLHF. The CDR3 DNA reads TGTGCCAGCAGCAATGGGCGTTCACCCCTCCACTTT.

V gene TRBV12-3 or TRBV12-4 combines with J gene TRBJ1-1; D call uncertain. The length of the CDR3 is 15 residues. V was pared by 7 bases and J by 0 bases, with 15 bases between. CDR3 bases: TGTGCCAGCACCCCGGCAGGAGATTTGAACACTGAAGCTTTCTTT. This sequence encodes CASTPAGDLNTEAFF.